This T cell receptor (beta chain) was retrieved from a study of metastatic and nonmetastatic thyroid tumors. Study overall: Across blood and tumor or nodule tissue, repertoires from malignant and benign thyroid patients were compared with one another. Study-level findings and limits: For both blood and tumor, malignant thyroid tumors reportedly showed significantly higher TCR beta diversity than benign nodules did.

None of the patients had undergone any treatment ahead of thyroid surgery. Deletions cut 6 bases from V and 2 bases from J, with 14 bases between. The germline gives CDR1 MNHNS, CDR2 SASEGT. The CDR3 length is 14 residues. In the study's own analysis: Built for papillary thyroid cancer, a distant-metastasis classifier drew on CDR3 differences across clinicopathological groups. TCRdb reanalyzed the PCR reads with MiXCR. The authors' filters were not applied to this entry. In the table there are about 14,000 clones, 32% of which are singletons. Details on this clone: Antigen specificity is unknown.

Material: tumor tissue. This chain uses TRBV6-1 with TRBJ2-7; D gene ambiguous. This clonotype was sampled from a female donor with papillary thyroid cancer or a benign thyroid nodule (not recorded which). Some clones in this sample may be carry-over from other donors' samples. Here the CDR3 DNA reads TGTGCCAGCAGGTCCCTCGACAATACCTACGAGCAGTACTTC. It encodes CASRSLDNTYEQYF.